This T cell receptor beta chain was retrieved from a study of OX40 agonist ivuxolimab in advanced cancers. Whole-study context: Patients received ivuxolimab, an intravenous treatment, every 2 weeks at 0.01 to 10 mg/kg. Study results and caveats: Among T cells, CD8+ cells averaged more expanded clones than CD4+ cells. Dosing at 0.1 to 3.0 mg/kg was accompanied by clonal expansion of CD4+ and CD8+ blood T cells by week 6.

This clone came up a few times. Its target is not known. The germline gives CDR1 MNHEY, CDR2 SVGAGI. Deletions cut 5 bases from V and 0 bases from J, with 5 bases between. The CDR3 is made up of 13 amino acids. Profiled with immunoSEQ multiplex PCR; TCRdb holds only in-frame clones, not every one. The sample includes more than 80,000 clones, around 94% seen only once; the top ten take approximately 2.4%. V and J are TRBV6-5 and TRBJ1-5; D ambiguous. The receptor's source is an adult with an advanced solid tumor such as melanoma, head and neck, liver or kidney cancer. This material consisted of CD4+ or CD8+ T cells sorted from blood, taken in a trial of the OX40 agonist ivuxolimab. This CDR3 reads CASSLGSNQPQHF. Written as DNA, the CDR3 is TGTGCCAGCAGTCTAGGTAGCAATCAGCCCCAGCATTTT.